A selection of T cell receptor beta chains follows, all from one sample in a study of siplizumab effects on memory and regulatory T cells. TCRdb's copy holds only in-frame clones and misses some; the assay was immunoSEQ multiplex PCR. The sample lists about 52,000 clones; approximately 97% were seen once. Sequencing was done on a sample of naive CD4+ T cells sorted from blood. Receptor source: a human donor in good health. Each CDR3 is given with its conserved first and last residue. The D gene is left open where the match is weak.

D gene: TRBD1; J gene: TRBJ1-2; V gene: TRBV7-3; CDR3 protein: CASSLDRETNYGYTF
D gene: .; J gene: TRBJ1-2; V gene: TRBV28; CDR3 protein: CASGYGYTF
D gene: .; J gene: TRBJ1-2; V gene: TRBV6-1; CDR3 protein: CASSEQALGYGYTF
D gene: TRBD1; J gene: TRBJ1-2; V gene: TRBV27; CDR3 protein: CASSLGQSANYGYTF
D gene: .; J gene: TRBJ2-3; V gene: TRBV7-9; CDR3 protein: CASSLPTLSTDTQYF
D gene: .; J gene: TRBJ1-1; V gene: TRBV9; CDR3 protein: CASSVVMNTEAFF
D gene: .; J gene: TRBJ2-5; V gene: TRBV7-6; CDR3 protein: CASRRGPSGKETQYF
D gene: .; J gene: TRBJ1-3; V gene: TRBV27; CDR3 protein: CASSRSRESSGNTIYF
D gene: .; J gene: TRBJ2-7; V gene: TRBV28; CDR3 protein: CATVGAYEQYF
D gene: .; J gene: TRBJ2-2; V gene: TRBV4-1; CDR3 protein: CASSRKRPGELFF
D gene: TRBD1; J gene: TRBJ1-5; V gene: TRBV9; CDR3 protein: CASSPTGVSNQPQHF
D gene: TRBD2; J gene: TRBJ2-1; V gene: TRBV19; CDR3 protein: CASSGTSGTYNEQFF
D gene: .; J gene: TRBJ2-1; V gene: TRBV5-1; CDR3 protein: CASSSEGVDYNEQFF
D gene: TRBD2; J gene: TRBJ2-7; V gene: TRBV18; CDR3 protein: CASSPPAGGHSVEQYF
D gene: .; J gene: TRBJ2-5; V gene: TRBV4-2; CDR3 protein: CASSQDLKGETQYF
D gene: .; J gene: TRBJ2-1; V gene: TRBV6-4; CDR3 protein: CASRKDGTYYNEQFF
D gene: .; J gene: TRBJ2-7; V gene: TRBV10-3; CDR3 protein: CAISESQQGRDEQYF
D gene: TRBD1; J gene: TRBJ1-2; V gene: TRBV6-5; CDR3 protein: CASRTTGVDGYTF
D gene: TRBD1; J gene: TRBJ1-1; V gene: TRBV29-1; CDR3 protein: CSVSRQGANTEAFF
D gene: .; J gene: TRBJ2-3; V gene: TRBV7-2; CDR3 protein: CASSSLRGTDTQYF
D gene: TRBD2; J gene: TRBJ2-1; V gene: TRBV30; CDR3 protein: CAWARGLAGGNEQFF
D gene: .; J gene: TRBJ1-4; V gene: TRBV7-9; CDR3 protein: CASSPSRMGEKLFF
D gene: TRBD1; J gene: TRBJ2-1; V gene: TRBV29-1; CDR3 protein: CSVGSGQGADEQFF
D gene: .; J gene: TRBJ1-1; V gene: TRBV7-3; CDR3 protein: CASSRTGWNTEAFF
D gene: .; J gene: TRBJ2-7; V gene: TRBV9; CDR3 protein: CASSREGQGLEQYF
D gene: TRBD2; J gene: TRBJ2-5; V gene: TRBV4-1; CDR3 protein: CASSQPIRTSATQYF
D gene: .; J gene: TRBJ2-3; V gene: TRBV11-3; CDR3 protein: CASSEAGLDNTQYF
D gene: .; J gene: TRBJ2-1; V gene: TRBV4-1; CDR3 protein: CASSPGVGRDYNEQFF
D gene: .; J gene: TRBJ2-3; V gene: TRBV19; CDR3 protein: CASSIVFASTDTQYF
D gene: .; J gene: TRBJ1-2; V gene: TRBV27; CDR3 protein: CASRLGGGPNYGYTF
D gene: .; J gene: TRBJ1-1; V gene: TRBV6-1; CDR3 protein: CASSRGPNTEAFF
D gene: .; J gene: TRBJ2-6; V gene: TRBV6-5; CDR3 protein: CASSNPAVTNVLTF
D gene: TRBD2; J gene: TRBJ2-7; V gene: TRBV5-6; CDR3 protein: CASSPATGLTYEQYF
D gene: .; J gene: TRBJ2-5; V gene: TRBV11-3; CDR3 protein: CASSLAGGDQETQYF
D gene: TRBD1; J gene: TRBJ2-5; V gene: TRBV5-1; CDR3 protein: CASSPGTGGTQYF
D gene: .; J gene: TRBJ1-1; V gene: TRBV6-1; CDR3 protein: CASSRGRTFF
D gene: TRBD2; J gene: TRBJ2-1; V gene: TRBV7-2; CDR3 protein: CASSPGLAGGGEQFF
D gene: .; J gene: TRBJ2-3; V gene: TRBV7-2; CDR3 protein: CASSPGSLTVTDTQYF
D gene: TRBD1; J gene: TRBJ1-1; V gene: TRBV6-5; CDR3 protein: CASSKQGLNTEAFF
D gene: TRBD2; J gene: TRBJ2-1; V gene: TRBV25-1; CDR3 protein: CASTALLAPYNEQFF
D gene: .; J gene: TRBJ1-4; V gene: TRBV2; CDR3 protein: CASSGTVSAGEKLFF